The 30 T cell receptor beta chains below were found in one sample sequenced in a study of Ad26.COV2.S vaccination and SARS-CoV-2 variants. Sequencing used immunoSEQ multiplex PCR; TCRdb keeps in-frame clones, though not all of them. The repertoire holds fewer than 100,000 clones, roughly 84% seen once, with 16% in the top ten. Material: peripheral blood, obtained after recovery from COVID-19. The receptors were gathered from a human donor who had recovered from COVID-19.

J is TRBJ2-3 and V is TRBV7-9, with unresolved D. The germline V gene encodes CDR1 SEHNR and CDR2 FQNEAQ (reference sequence). The V end was cut by 3 bases, the J end by 2 bases, with 15 bases between. The CDR3 totals 16 residues. The CDR3 DNA follows: TGTGCCAGCAGCTTGATAGACAACCAGAACACAGATACGCAGTATTTT. This translates into CASSLIDNQNTDTQYF.

There are a few counts of this clone. This rearrangement joins TRBV7-2 to TRBJ1-1; unclear D gene. Trimming cost V 4 bases and J 0 bases, with 15 bases left between them. There are 16 residues in the CDR3. Germline V gene data show CDR1 as SGHTA and CDR2 as FQGNSA. CDR3 amino acids: CASSSPLGDLNTEAFF. CDR3 coding DNA: TGTGCCAGCAGCTCCCCCTTAGGAGATTTGAACACTGAAGCTTTCTTT.

This sequence joins TRBV12-5 and TRBJ2-1, with TRBD2 identical over 9 bases. CDR1 and CDR2 from the germline V gene are LGHNT and FRNRAP. The J segment lost 5 bases and the V segment lost 3 bases, leaving 8 bases of the junction unmatched. This CDR3 contains 16 residues. CDR3 region: CASGFLRERGDNEQFF. The CDR3 nucleotides are TGTGCTAGTGGTTTCCTCAGAGAGCGGGGGGACAATGAGCAGTTCTTC.

The J gene is TRBJ2-1, the V gene TRBV19, with 7 bases matching TRBD2. The CDR3 loop spans 16 amino acids. Germline lookup yields CDR1 LNHDA and CDR2 SQIVND (reference sequence). V was pared by 2 bases and J by 4 bases, with 8 bases of the junction left unmatched. The CDR3 sequence is CASSISSLAYYNEQFF. The CDR3 DNA is TGTGCCAGTAGTATAAGCTCACTAGCGTATTACAATGAGCAGTTCTTC.

This chain's CDR3 is CATSERLLNTGELFF. In DNA form, the CDR3 reads TGTGCCACCAGTGAGAGACTATTGAACACCGGGGAGCTGTTTTTT. This chain links TRBV24-1 with TRBJ2-2; D is possibly TRBD2 (5 bases). V lost 4 bases, J lost 1 base, and 9 bases lay in between. The germline gives CDR1 KGHDR, CDR2 SFDVKD. There are 15 residues in the CDR3.

This clone was counted a single time. In DNA, the CDR3 is TGTGCCAGCAGTACTACACTAGCGGGAGAGGCAGATACGCAGTATTTT. It specifies CASSTTLAGEADTQYF. The V and J genes are TRBV6-2 or TRBV6-3 and TRBJ2-3; 11 bases are shared with TRBD2. The CDR3 has 16 amino acids. V trimming: 5 bases; J trimming: 4 bases; junction bases outside the gene matches: 8. Germline values: CDR1 MNHEY, CDR2 SVGEGT.

V gene TRBV27 combines with J gene TRBJ2-5; TRBD1 is a possible D gene (5 bases). Germline lookup yields CDR1 MNHEY and CDR2 SMNVEV (reference sequence). V lost 2 bases, J lost 6 bases, and 13 bases lay in between. This CDR3 has 14 residues. This CDR3 is CASSLGQGLKTQYF. The CDR3 DNA is TGTGCCAGCAGTTTAGGGCAGGGTCTGAAGACCCAGTACTTC.

The rearrangement uses TRBV24-1 and TRBJ2-3, with D maybe TRBD1 (6 bases). This CDR3 contains 15 residues. Trimming pared 4 bases from V and 4 bases from J, leaving 14 bases between. Germline CDR1 KGHDR, CDR2 SFDVKD. The CDR3 spells CATSDQRQVADTQYF. DNA for the CDR3: TGTGCCACCAGTGACCAGAGACAGGTTGCAGATACGCAGTATTTT.

This clone came up once. This rearrangement joins TRBV7-2 to TRBJ2-5, with TRBD1 matching over 8 bases. The V segment lost 5 bases and the J segment 9 bases; nucleotides outside the gene matches: 11. The CDR3 covers 14 residues. Germline loops: CDR1 SGHTA, CDR2 FQGNSA. CDR3 in amino acids: CASSPRTGSYAQYF. The CDR3 region has the DNA TGTGCCAGCAGCCCTAGGACAGGGAGTTACGCCCAGTACTTC.

This sequence joins TRBV15 and TRBJ2-5, with D possibly TRBD2 on 6 matching bases. The germline V and J ends were trimmed by 4 bases and 5 bases, with 14 bases remaining between them. CDR3 length equals 14 residues. The V gene's germline CDR1 is LNHNV and CDR2 YYDKDF (reference sequence). CDR3: CATSNGGARETQYF. The CDR3 DNA reads TGTGCCACCAGCAATGGAGGGGCCAGGGAGACCCAGTACTTC. Supplemented by reference TRBV15 and TRBJ2-5, the full variable domain reads DAMVIQNPRYQVTQFGKPVTLSCSQTLNHNVMYWYQQKSSQAPKLLFHYYDKDFNNEADTPDNFQSRRPNTSFCFLDIRSPGLGDTAMYLCATSNGGARETQYFGPGTRLLVL.

The chain joins TRBV7-6 to TRBJ2-1, with no clear D. V lost 2 bases to trimming and J lost 4 bases, with 12 bases between them. The CDR3 consists of 15 residues. In germline, CDR1 is SGHVS, CDR2 FNYEAQ. Here the CDR3 DNA reads TGTGCCAGCAGCTTATCCGCGGTGCCTTACAATGAGCAGTTCTTC. Amino acid sequence: CASSLSAVPYNEQFF.

The J gene is TRBJ2-5, the V gene TRBV27, with 8 positions matching TRBD1. The V gene's germline CDR1 is MNHEY and CDR2 SMNVEV (reference sequence). V lost 2 bases, J lost 0 bases, and 5 bases stayed unmatched. The CDR3 is made up of 16 amino acids. The CDR3 is CASSLAQGANQETQYF. The CDR3 bases are TGTGCCAGCAGTTTAGCGCAGGGGGCGAACCAAGAGACCCAGTACTTC.

The sample holds one count of this clone. The J gene is TRBJ2-4, the V gene TRBV27; 14 bases are a match to TRBD2. This CDR3 region has 15 residues. Germline assignment: CDR1 MNHEY and CDR2 SMNVEV (reference sequence). J was trimmed by 11 bases and V by 8 bases; bases with no gene match: 11. The CDR3 nucleotides are TGTGCCAGCCCAGGACCGGGACTAGCGGGAGTGGTTCAGTACTTC. It encodes CASPGPGLAGVVQYF.

The rearrangement uses TRBV7-2 and TRBJ2-1; the D is unclear. Germline-derived CDR1 and CDR2 are SGHTA and FQGNSA. CDR3 length: 12 amino acids. V lost 5 bases to trimming and J lost 4 bases, with 6 bases between them. The CDR3 DNA sequence: TGTGCCAGCAGCCCCTCTTACAATGAGCAGTTCTTC. Amino acid sequence: CASSPSYNEQFF.

The chain links TRBV6-1 to TRBJ1-1, with TRBD1 as a possible D gene (6 bases). CDR1 MNHNS and CDR2 SASEGT come from the germline V gene. The CDR3 has 13 residues. Trimming cost V 2 bases and J 8 bases, with 12 bases left between them. CDR3 sequence: CASSEYQGLEAFF. The DNA for the CDR3 is TGTGCCAGCAGTGAATATCAGGGGCTAGAAGCTTTCTTT.

The chain has TRBV7-2 and TRBJ2-7; TRBD2 matches 8 bases. This CDR3 spans 15 amino acids. Germline V gives CDR1 SGHTA, CDR2 FQGNSA. V was clipped by 4 bases and J by 2 bases; unmatched bases: 7. CDR3 protein: CASSSGIAGTYEQYF. The DNA for the CDR3 is TGTGCCAGCAGCTCTGGGATAGCGGGAACCTACGAGCAGTACTTC.

The chain is built from TRBV6-5 and TRBJ2-5; 7 bases map to TRBD1. Trimming at V came to 6 bases and at J to 5 bases, leaving 3 bases not matched to a gene. CDR1 and CDR2 from the germline V gene are MNHEY and SVGAGI. The CDR3 has 12 amino acids. DNA for the CDR3: TGTGCCAGCAGGACAGGGACGGAGACCCAGTACTTC. Its protein is CASRTGTETQYF.

The chain uses TRBV7-9 and TRBJ2-7, with D possibly TRBD1 on 5 matching bases. The CDR3 has 12 residues. Germline CDR1 SEHNR, CDR2 FQNEAQ (reference sequence). V was clipped by 1 base and J by 5 bases, with 6 bases between them. CDR3 sequence reads: CASSLVGDEQYF. The CDR3 DNA reads TGTGCCAGCAGCTTAGTAGGGGACGAGCAGTACTTC.

The chain carries TRBV2 and TRBJ1-1; a possible D gene is TRBD1 (5 bases). V was pared by 10 bases and J by 1 base, with 10 bases between. This CDR3 region has 12 residues. CDR1 and CDR2 (germline): SNHLY, FYNNEI. The CDR3 sequence: CATLGQNTEAFF. The CDR3 DNA reads as TGTGCCACATTAGGACAGAACACTGAAGCTTTCTTT.

V usage is TRBV28 and J usage is TRBJ2-7, with TRBD1 matching over 9 bases. The CDR3 is 14 residues long. J was trimmed by 0 bases and V by 7 bases; bases with no gene match: 4. Germline V gives CDR1 MDHEN, CDR2 SYDVKM. DNA for the CDR3: TGTGCCAGCATCGGGACAGGGAGCTCCTACGAGCAGTACTTC. It specifies CASIGTGSSYEQYF. Full variable domain (missing parts from reference TRBV28 and TRBJ2-7): DVKVTQSSRYLVKRTGEKVFLECVQDMDHENMFWYRQDPGLGLRLIYFSYDVKMKEKGDIPEGYSVSREKKERFSLILESASTNQTSMYLCASIGTGSSYEQYFGPGTRLTVT.

This chain links TRBV12-5 with TRBJ2-3; D gene unclear. Germline CDR1 is LGHNT and CDR2 is FRNRAP. V lost 3 bases and J 2 bases, leaving 15 bases between the germline ends. The CDR3 has 16 amino acids. Here the CDR3 DNA reads TGTGCTAGTGGTTTAATCACGGGCGCTTTCACAGATACGCAGTATTTT. Translating gives CASGLITGAFTDTQYF.

The chain has TRBV3-1 (or the pseudogene TRBV3-2) and TRBJ1-1, with a weak D call TRBD1 (5 bases). Trimming took 4 bases from V and 3 from J, leaving 9 bases between them. Germline values: CDR1 LGHDT, CDR2 YNNKEL (reference sequence). The CDR3 consists of 13 residues. CDR3 residues: CASSPSGHTEAFF. CDR3 in DNA: TGTGCCAGCAGCCCCTCGGGGCACACTGAAGCTTTCTTT.

This clone was counted at least ten times. The chain recombines TRBV6-5 with TRBJ2-7, with a possible D match to TRBD2 (6 bases). Germline assignment: CDR1 MNHEY and CDR2 SVGAGI. The CDR3 extends over 11 amino acids. Deletions cut 11 bases from V and 4 bases from J, with 12 bases between. The CDR3 is CAAGLTYEQYF. The CDR3 nucleotides read TGTGCCGCGGGACTGACGTACGAGCAGTACTTC.

The rearrangement links TRBV4-3 to TRBJ1-2; TRBD1 matches at 8 bases. The CDR3 runs 16 residues. J was trimmed by 2 bases and V by 2 bases; bases with no gene match: 7. The V gene's germline CDR1 is LGHNA and CDR2 YSLEER. The CDR3 spells CASSQFRDRFNYGYTF. CDR3 in DNA: TGCGCCAGCAGCCAATTCCGGGACAGGTTCAACTATGGCTACACCTTC.

The J gene is TRBJ2-1, the V gene TRBV28; D unresolved. Germline CDR1 is MDHEN and CDR2 is SYDVKM. V was trimmed by 2 bases and J by 10 bases, leaving 21 bases between them. This CDR3 has 16 residues. CDR3: CASSLPAWATINEQFF. In DNA, the CDR3 is TGTGCCAGCAGTTTACCGGCGTGGGCTACTATCAACGAGCAGTTCTTC.

This rearrangement joins TRBV5-1 to TRBJ2-7; 11 bases are a match to TRBD1. Germline CDR1 and CDR2: SGHRS and YFSETQ. Germline trimming cut 4 bases from V and 2 bases from J; bases unmatched to any gene: 2. The CDR3 extends over 14 amino acids. Written as DNA, the CDR3 is TGCGCCAGCAGCCCGGGACAGGGGGCCTACGAGCAGTACTTC. Residues: CASSPGQGAYEQYF.

The V gene is TRBV5-8, the J gene TRBJ1-5; TRBD1 is a possible D gene (5 bases). CDR1 SGHTS and CDR2 YDEGEE come from the germline V gene. CDR3 length: 14 amino acids. The V and J ends lost 5 bases and 5 bases respectively, with 14 bases between them. DNA of the CDR3: TGTGCCAGCAGTGGGCAGGGAGAATATCAGCCCCAGCATTTT. Translation gives CASSGQGEYQPQHF. Based on the CDR3 plus reference TRBV5-8 and TRBJ1-5, the full variable domain is EAGVTQSPTHLIKTRGQQATLRCSPISGHTSVYWYQQALGLGLQFLLWYDEGEERNRGNFPPRFSGRQFPNYSSELNVNALELEDSALYLCASSGQGEYQPQHFGDGTRLSIL.

The J gene is TRBJ1-1, the V gene TRBV19; D is perhaps TRBD1 (5 bases). This CDR3 comprises 15 residues. V was cut by 6 bases and J by 0 bases, with 14 bases left in between. Per the germline V gene, CDR1 is LNHDA and CDR2 is SQIVND (reference sequence). The CDR3 nucleotides are TGTGCCAGTAGCCCTCTGGGACGGTTGAACACTGAAGCTTTCTTT. Translated, it gives CASSPLGRLNTEAFF.

As to this clone: This same CDR3 is encoded by further DNA sequences in the sample. The rearrangement links TRBV7-3 to TRBJ2-1; the D call may be TRBD1 or TRBD2 (5 bases each). V was shortened by 1 base and J by 0 bases, with 10 bases between the two germline ends. The CDR3 spans 16 residues. The V gene's germline CDR1 is SGHTA and CDR2 FQGTGA. The CDR3 DNA reads as TGTGCCAGCAGCTTAATTGCAGGGAGCTCCTACAATGAGCAGTTCTTC. This gives the protein CASSLIAGSSYNEQFF.

This chain's CDR3 is CASSQDGFSGNTIYF. For the CDR3, the DNA is TGTGCCAGCAGCCAAGATGGCTTCTCTGGAAACACCATATATTTT. The chain uses TRBV3-1 (or the pseudogene TRBV3-2) and TRBJ1-3, with unresolved D. V lost 0 bases to trimming and J lost 0 bases, with 6 bases between them. The germline CDR1 and CDR2 sequences are LGHDT and YNNKEL (reference sequence). The CDR3 covers 15 residues.